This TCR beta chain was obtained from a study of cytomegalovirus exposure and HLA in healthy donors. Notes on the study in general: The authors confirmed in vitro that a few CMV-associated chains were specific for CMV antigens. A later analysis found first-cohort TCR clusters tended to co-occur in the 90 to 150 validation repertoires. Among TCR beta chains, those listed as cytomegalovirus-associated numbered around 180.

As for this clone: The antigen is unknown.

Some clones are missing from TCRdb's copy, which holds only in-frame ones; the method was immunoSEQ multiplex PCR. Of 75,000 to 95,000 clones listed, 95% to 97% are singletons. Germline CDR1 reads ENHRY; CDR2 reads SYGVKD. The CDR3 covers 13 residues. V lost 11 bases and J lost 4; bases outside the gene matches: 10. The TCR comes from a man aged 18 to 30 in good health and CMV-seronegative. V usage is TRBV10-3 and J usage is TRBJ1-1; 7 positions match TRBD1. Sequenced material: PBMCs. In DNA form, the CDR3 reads TGTGCCGCTGGGCCACAGGGGATCACTGAAGCTTTCTTT. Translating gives CAAGPQGITEAFF.